The clone carrying this TCR beta chain has more than one count but fewer than ten. What it recognizes is unknown. Cells were stimulated with CMV-infected fibroblast lysates at around 9.1 ug/mL. CD4+ T cells upregulating both CD40 ligand and CD69 were sorted as responding cells. For about 20 hours, CD8-depleted PBMCs received anti-CD28/CD49d costimulation, a CD40-blocking antibody and enfuvirtide. This sample is part of a study of persistence of HIV-infected CD4 T cells. Overall study results and limits: Compared with CD3/CD28-stimulated cells, CMV- and Gag-responding cells showed lower TCRbeta richness.

The libraries were made with immunoSEQ version 4 in survey mode. Template was genomic DNA at roughly 9.3 ng/uL, with up to about 1 ug used per sample. Produced via immunoSEQ multiplex PCR; TCRdb's table is partial and in-frame only. The data show 15,000 to 20,000 clones, 65% seen once. The CDR3 covers 13 residues. Trimming removed 0 bases at V and 2 bases at J, with 4 bases between. Per the germline V gene, CDR1 is SGDLS and CDR2 is YYNGEE. V usage is TRBV9 and J usage is TRBJ2-3, with D uncertain. The TCR was taken from an adult woman with HIV who was CMV-seropositive. The sample consisted of CD4+ T cells sorted from PBMCs after approximately 20-hour stimulation, taken from a patient who received antiretroviral therapy. The CDR3 protein is CASSVGTTDTQYF. CDR3 bases: TGTGCCAGCAGCGTAGGGACCACAGATACGCAGTATTTT.